The clone carrying this T cell receptor beta chain was found many times. Its target is not known. The data were obtained in a study of Graves' ophthalmopathy and Graves' hyperthyroidism. Study observations and caveats: A model of 13 signatures distinguished ophthalmopathy from stable hyperthyroidism at approximately 90% sensitivity and roughly 82% specificity.

RNA transcripts were the template, and TCR beta CDR3 regions were amplified from them. Following a first-round RT-PCR that used HTBI primers, a second-round multiplex PCR was carried out. TCRdb analysed the multiplex PCR reads with MiXCR anew, one entry per CDR3 protein. The table shows about 1.1 million distinct CDR3 sequences, with about 36% occurring only once. CDR1 MNHNY and CDR2 SVGAGI come from the germline V gene (reference sequence). Trimming stripped 6 bases from V and 16 bases from J, with 19 bases between. This CDR3 region has 13 residues. The genes are TRBV6-6 and TRBJ1-6; D might be TRBD1 (5 bases). Specimen: peripheral blood or thyroid tissue (not recorded which). This sequence originates from an adult man with Graves' hyperthyroidism. The CDR3 coding sequence is TGTGCCAGCAGCTCCCCGGCGGGACCCAGGCTCCACTTT. Translated: CASSSPAGPRLHF.